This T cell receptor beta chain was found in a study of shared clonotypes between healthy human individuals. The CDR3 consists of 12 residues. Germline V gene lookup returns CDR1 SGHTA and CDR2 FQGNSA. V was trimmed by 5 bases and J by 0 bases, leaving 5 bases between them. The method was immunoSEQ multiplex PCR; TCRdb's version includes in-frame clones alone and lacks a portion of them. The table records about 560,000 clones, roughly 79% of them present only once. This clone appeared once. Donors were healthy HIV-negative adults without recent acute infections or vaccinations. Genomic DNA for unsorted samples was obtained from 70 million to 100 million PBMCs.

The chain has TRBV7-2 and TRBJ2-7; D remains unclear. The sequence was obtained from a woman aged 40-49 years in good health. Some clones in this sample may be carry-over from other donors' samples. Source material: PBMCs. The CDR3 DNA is TGTGCCAGCAGCCCGAACTCCTACGAGCAGTACTTC. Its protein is CASSPNSYEQYF.